These 11 T cell receptor beta chains were sequenced from one sample in a study of cytomegalovirus exposure and HLA in healthy donors. PCR was performed using 60 Vbeta and 13 Jbeta primers. TCRdb's table, derived via immunoSEQ multiplex PCR, lists solely in-frame clones and lacks some. The sample contains 250,000 to 350,000 clones, about 75% of which appear only once. Sequencing was done on a sample of PBMCs. All receptors come from a female donor in good health and CMV-seronegative.

The DNA of the CDR3 is TGTGCCAGCAGCTACGGAACGGGGCAAGAGACCCAGTACTTC. Its protein product is CASSYGTGQETQYF. This chain connects TRBV5-6 to TRBJ2-5; maybe TRBD2 (5 bases). CDR1 SGHDT and CDR2 YYEEEE come from the germline V gene. CDR3 length: 14 amino acids. Trimming stripped 3 bases from V and 2 bases from J, with 11 bases between.

V and J are TRBV5-6 and TRBJ2-7; D remains unclear. From germline, CDR1 is SGHDT and CDR2 YYEEEE. V was pared by 5 bases and J by 2 bases, with 17 bases between. This CDR3 is built from 15 residues. CDR3 DNA: TGTGCCAGCAGTACCCTCTGGCGGTCAACCTACGAGCAGTACTTC. It translates to CASSTLWRSTYEQYF.

This chain links TRBV11-2 with TRBJ1-3; D is ambiguous. Germline V gene sequence: CDR1 SGHAT, CDR2 FQNNGV. The CDR3 has 12 residues. V gave up 1 base and J gave up 9 bases, with 7 bases separating them. The CDR3 loop reads CASSLVGSTIYF. DNA for the CDR3: TGTGCCAGCAGCTTAGTGGGCTCCACCATATATTTT.

V usage is TRBV5-1 and J usage is TRBJ2-7; 8 nucleotides agree with TRBD1. V gave up 4 bases and J gave up 4 bases; unmatched junction bases: 10. This CDR3 region has 15 residues. Germline CDR1 SGHRS, CDR2 YFSETQ. CDR3 nucleotide sequence: TGCGCCAGCAGCCGCTTAGGGGACAGGCAGTACGAGCAGTACTTC. It codes for CASSRLGDRQYEQYF.

The chain carries TRBV9 and TRBJ1-1; the D gene is possibly TRBD1 (6 bases). This CDR3 is 13 amino acids long. Trimming pared 5 bases from V and 0 bases from J, leaving 8 bases between. CDR1 is SGDLS and CDR2 is YYNGEE in the germline V gene. In nucleotides, the CDR3 is TGTGCCAGCAGTACAGGGATGAACACTGAAGCTTTCTTT. This codes for CASSTGMNTEAFF.

V and J are TRBV19 and TRBJ1-5; 8 nucleotides agree with TRBD1. This CDR3 has 15 residues. Trimming at V came to 4 bases and at J to 0 bases, leaving 2 bases not matched to a gene. Germline V gene sequence: CDR1 LNHDA, CDR2 SQIVND (reference sequence). The CDR3 nucleotides are TGTGCCAGTAGTAAGGGACAGGTTAGCAATCAGCCCCAGCATTTT. It codes for CASSKGQVSNQPQHF. Full variable domain (rest looked up from reference TRBV19 and TRBJ1-5): DGGITQSPKYLFRKEGQNVTLSCEQNLNHDAMYWYRQDPGQGLRLIYYSQIVNDFQKGDIAEGYSVSREKKESFPLTVTSAQKNPTAFYLCASSKGQVSNQPQHFGDGTRLSIL.

This chain links TRBV7-3 with TRBJ1-1, with D unresolved. Trimming stripped 1 base from V and 4 bases from J, with 10 bases between. Looked up from germline, CDR1 is SGHTA and CDR2 is FQGTGA. The CDR3 is made up of 14 amino acids. CDR3 residues: CASSLSRSGTEAFF. As DNA, the CDR3 is TGTGCCAGCAGCTTAAGCCGATCAGGCACTGAAGCTTTCTTT.

The V and J genes are TRBV18 and TRBJ1-3, with D perhaps TRBD1 (5 bases). The CDR3 is 15 amino acids. Germline V lookup: CDR1 KGHSH, CDR2 LQKENI. The ends were cut back, 4 bases at V and 1 base at J, with 11 bases in the middle. In DNA, the CDR3 is TGTGCCAGCTCACTGGCCCCAGGGTCTGGAAACACCATATATTTT. It is translated as CASSLAPGSGNTIYF.

The V call is TRBV7-8, the J call TRBJ2-7; 9 bases align to TRBD1. After removal of 5 bases from V and 3 bases from J, the junction contained 8 bases not matched to a gene. CDR1 is SGHVS, CDR2 FQNEAQ, per germline. The CDR3 covers 15 residues. CDR3 sequence (DNA): TGTGCCAGCAGCCCCCGTCCGGGACAGGGCTACGAGCAGTACTTC. Amino acids: CASSPRPGQGYEQYF.

This clone came up a few times. The rearrangement links TRBV15 to TRBJ2-5; 7 bases match TRBD2. Germline assignment: CDR1 LNHNV and CDR2 YYDKDF (reference sequence). J lost 1 base, V lost 3 bases, and 5 bases had no gene match. This CDR3 spans 15 amino acids. CDR3 bases: TGTGCCACCAGCAGGGGGAGGGCAGCCCAAGAGACCCAGTACTTC. Its protein product is CATSRGRAAQETQYF.

This rearrangement joins TRBV29-1 to TRBJ1-2, with a weak D call TRBD1 (5 bases). CDR3 length equals 12 residues. The V end was cut by 7 bases, the J end by 0 bases, with 9 bases between. The germline V gene encodes CDR1 SQVTM and CDR2 ANQGSEA. CDR3 bases: TGCAGCGGCGGGGGGGCTAACTATGGCTACACCTTC. Translating gives CSGGGANYGYTF. The full variable domain, rest sourced from reference TRBV29-1 and TRBJ1-2, is SAVISQKPSRDICQRGTSLTIQCQVDSQVTMMFWYRQQPGQSLTLIATANQGSEATYESGFVIDKFPISRPNLTFSTLTVSNMSPEDSSIYLCSGGGANYGYTFGSGTRLTVV.